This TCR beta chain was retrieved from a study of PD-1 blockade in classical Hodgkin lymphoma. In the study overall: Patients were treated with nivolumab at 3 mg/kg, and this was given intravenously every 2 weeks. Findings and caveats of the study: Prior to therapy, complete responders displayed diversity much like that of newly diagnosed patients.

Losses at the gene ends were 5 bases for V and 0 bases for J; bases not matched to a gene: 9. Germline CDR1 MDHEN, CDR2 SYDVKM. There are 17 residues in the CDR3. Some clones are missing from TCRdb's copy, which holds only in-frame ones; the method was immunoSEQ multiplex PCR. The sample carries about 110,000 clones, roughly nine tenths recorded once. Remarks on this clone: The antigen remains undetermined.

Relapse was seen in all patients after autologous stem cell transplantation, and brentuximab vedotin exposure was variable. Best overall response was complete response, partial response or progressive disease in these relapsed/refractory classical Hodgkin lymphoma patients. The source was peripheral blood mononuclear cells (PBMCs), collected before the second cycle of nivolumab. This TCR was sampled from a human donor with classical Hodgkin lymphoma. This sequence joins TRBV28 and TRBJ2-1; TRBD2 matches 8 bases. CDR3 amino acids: CASSPRLARSSYNEQFF. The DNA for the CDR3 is TGTGCCAGCAGTCCGAGACTAGCGAGAAGCTCCTACAATGAGCAGTTCTTC.